The source of this T cell receptor (beta chain) is a study of blood T cell repertoires in COVID-19. Overall study: The United States, Italy and Spain were the sources of the acute and convalescent COVID-19 samples. In each case, the material was cDNA or gDNA derived from T cells, B-cell-depleted T cells, or PBMCs.

The CDR3 spans 17 residues. Germline-derived CDR1 and CDR2 are SGHDT and YYEEEE. V lost 0 bases, J lost 9 bases, and 22 bases lay in between. Per the original methods: Reference gene primer amplification yielded estimated nucleated cell counts. Sequenced by immunoSEQ multiplex PCR; TCRdb stores in-frame clones only, minus some. Clone size and V and J calls were adopted from that table, with D and trimming inferred from the DNA. The table has 160,000 or so clones, roughly 93% seen once; the top ten hold 2% to 3%. The sequencing input was peripheral blood. The rearrangement links TRBV5-6 to TRBJ1-5; possible D gene TRBD1, 5 bases. This TCR was sampled from a man between 18 and 29 years old with acute or convalescent COVID-19. The CDR3 loop reads CASSLDLGRRGSGPQHF. DNA of the CDR3: TGTGCCAGCAGCTTGGATTTGGGCCGGAGGGGTAGCGGGCCCCAGCATTTT.